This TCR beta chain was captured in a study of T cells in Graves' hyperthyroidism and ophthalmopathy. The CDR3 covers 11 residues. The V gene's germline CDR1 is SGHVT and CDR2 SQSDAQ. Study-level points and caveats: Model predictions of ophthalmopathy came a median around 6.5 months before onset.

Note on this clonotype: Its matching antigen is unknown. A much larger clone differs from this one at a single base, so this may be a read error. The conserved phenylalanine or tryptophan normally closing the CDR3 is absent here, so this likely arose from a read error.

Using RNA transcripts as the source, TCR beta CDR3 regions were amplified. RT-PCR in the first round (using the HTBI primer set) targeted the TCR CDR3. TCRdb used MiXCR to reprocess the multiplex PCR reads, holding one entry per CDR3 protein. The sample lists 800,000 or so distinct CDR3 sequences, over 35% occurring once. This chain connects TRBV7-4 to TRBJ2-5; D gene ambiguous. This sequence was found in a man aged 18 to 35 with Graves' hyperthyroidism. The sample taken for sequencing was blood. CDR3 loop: CTSILGVTQYL. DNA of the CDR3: TGTACCAGCATCTTGGGTGTGACCCAGTACCTC.